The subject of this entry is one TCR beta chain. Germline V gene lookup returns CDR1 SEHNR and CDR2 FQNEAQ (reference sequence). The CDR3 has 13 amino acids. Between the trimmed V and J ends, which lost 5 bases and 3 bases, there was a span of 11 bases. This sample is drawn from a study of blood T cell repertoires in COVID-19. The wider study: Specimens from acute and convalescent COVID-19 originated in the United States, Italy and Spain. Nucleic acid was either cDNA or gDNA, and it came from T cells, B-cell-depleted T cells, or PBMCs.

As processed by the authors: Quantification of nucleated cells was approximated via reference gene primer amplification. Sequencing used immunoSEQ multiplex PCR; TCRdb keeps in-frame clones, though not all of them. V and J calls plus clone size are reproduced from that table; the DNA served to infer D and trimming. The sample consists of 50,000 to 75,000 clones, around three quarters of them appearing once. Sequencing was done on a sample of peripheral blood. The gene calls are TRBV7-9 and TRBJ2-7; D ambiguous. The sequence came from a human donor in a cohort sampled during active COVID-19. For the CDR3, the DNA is TGTGCCAGCAGCATGGGCGTCCACTACGAGCAGTACTTC. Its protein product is CASSMGVHYEQYF.